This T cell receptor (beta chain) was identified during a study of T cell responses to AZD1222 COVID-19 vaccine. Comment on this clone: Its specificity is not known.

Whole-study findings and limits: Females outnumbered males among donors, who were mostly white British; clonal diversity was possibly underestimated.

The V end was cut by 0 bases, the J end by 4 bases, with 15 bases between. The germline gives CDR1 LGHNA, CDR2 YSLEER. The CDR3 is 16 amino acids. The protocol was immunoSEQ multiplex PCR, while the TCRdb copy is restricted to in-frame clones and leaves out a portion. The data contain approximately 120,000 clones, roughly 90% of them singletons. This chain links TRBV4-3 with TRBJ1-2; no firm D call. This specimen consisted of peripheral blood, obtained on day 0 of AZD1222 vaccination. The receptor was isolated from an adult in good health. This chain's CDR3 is CASSQDEDLGSYGYTF. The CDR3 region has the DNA TGCGCCAGCAGCCAAGACGAGGACCTCGGAAGCTATGGCTACACCTTC.